This T cell receptor beta chain was sequenced during a study of T cell changes during pregnancy in multiple sclerosis. This clone was found once. There are 15 residues in the CDR3. V lost 6 bases, J lost 4 bases, and 9 bases stayed unmatched. The V gene's germline CDR1 is ENHRY and CDR2 SYGVKD. Generated by immunoSEQ multiplex PCR, the TCRdb table keeps only in-frame clones and is missing some. Of some 110,000 clones listed, less than 95% are singletons. The chain combines TRBV10-3 with TRBJ2-1; TRBD1 aligns across 7 bases. This receptor was identified in a female donor with multiple sclerosis, enrolled in a pregnancy study. Source: peripheral blood, taken after pregnancy. The CDR3 sequence: CAIRRTTGRYNEQFF. The CDR3 DNA reads as TGTGCCATCAGGAGAACGACAGGGAGATACAATGAGCAGTTCTTC.